The 25 T cell receptor beta chains below all came from one sample that was sequenced in a study of breast tumors, draining lymph nodes, adjacent tissues. Via MiXCR, TCRdb re-called the multiplex PCR reads, giving one row per CDR3 protein. The table records 85,000 to 120,000 distinct CDR3 sequences, more than 25% of them present only once. Axillary draining lymph nodes of breast cancer patients supplied the node samples. The sequencing sample was made of axillary lymph node tissue. The receptors stem from a female donor with breast cancer. Some clones in this sample may be carry-over from other donors' samples.

The V call is TRBV25-1, the J call TRBJ2-2; possibly TRBD2 for D (6 bases). From germline, CDR1 is MGHDK and CDR2 SYGVNS. With 4 bases removed from V and 6 bases from J, the gap between germline ends came to 24 bases. The CDR3 covers 18 residues. The DNA of the CDR3 is TGTGCCAGCAGTGCTAGGGGAGGTCGGGGGTTAGGATCCGGGGAGCTGTTTTTT. It translates to CASSARGGRGLGSGELFF.

V is TRBV4-1 and J is TRBJ1-1, with 7 positions matching TRBD1. Germline V CDR1 and CDR2: MGHRA, YSYEKL. The trim removed 1 base at V and 3 bases at J, leaving 8 bases unmatched. The CDR3 consists of 16 residues. The CDR3 sequence is CASSQVAGRGYTEAFF. The CDR3 DNA sequence: TGCGCCAGCAGCCAAGTAGCAGGCAGGGGGTACACTGAAGCTTTCTTT.

This clonotype has a count of ten or more. The chain couples TRBV20-1 to TRBJ2-1, with 8 bases matching TRBD2. J lost 0 bases, V lost 5 bases, and 9 bases had no gene match. CDR1 is DFQATT and CDR2 is SNEGSKA in the germline V gene (reference sequence). The CDR3 length is 16 residues. This chain's CDR3 is CSAHIVSGSSYNEQFF. DNA for the CDR3: TGCAGTGCTCATATCGTCAGCGGGAGCTCCTACAATGAGCAGTTCTTC.

The gene calls are TRBV20-1 and TRBJ2-1; TRBD2 might be the D (9 bases). The CDR3 runs 16 residues. V lost 3 bases, J lost 10 bases, and 25 bases lay in between. Germline-derived CDR1 and CDR2 are DFQATT and SNEGSKA (reference sequence). The CDR3 bases are TGCAGTGCTAGGGCAGGGGGCGGGGGGGTCCCCGTGGAGCAGTTCTTC. Its translation: CSARAGGGGVPVEQFF.

The table lists this clonotype with many counts. In nucleotides, the CDR3 is TGTGCCAGCAGCTTACTCGGGACACAGAACACCGGGGAGCTGTTTTTT. This translates into CASSLLGTQNTGELFF. J is TRBJ2-2 and V is TRBV7-3, with D perhaps matching TRBD1 (6 bases). The germline V gene encodes CDR1 SGHTA and CDR2 FQGTGA. This CDR3 spans 16 amino acids. Deletions cut 2 bases from V and 1 base from J, with 11 bases between.

This clonotype occurred many times. The rearrangement links TRBV28 to TRBJ1-6, with TRBD1 matching over 8 bases. Germline V gene sequence: CDR1 MDHEN, CDR2 SYDVKM. Trimming cost V 6 bases and J 0 bases; bases outside gene matches: 7. The CDR3 length is 17 residues. The CDR3 sequence is CASSFTGGSSYNSPLHF. The CDR3 bases are TGTGCCAGCAGCTTTACAGGGGGGAGCTCCTATAATTCACCCCTCCACTTT.

This clonotype was observed a few times. A read error may explain this, as a much larger clone is one base away. The rearrangement joins TRBV9 to TRBJ2-1, with D possibly matching TRBD1 (5 bases). This CDR3 is built from 16 residues. The V gene's germline CDR1 is SGDLS and CDR2 YYNGEE. The CDR3 reads CASSVGAGRVGNAQFF. For the CDR3, the DNA is TGTGCCAGCAGCGTAGGGGCAGGGCGTGTGGGGAATGCGCAGTTCTTC.

This clonotype was found many times. This chain links TRBV7-9 with TRBJ1-2; D may be TRBD1 (5 bases). Trimming removed 8 bases from V and 6 bases from J, with 13 bases in between. In germline, CDR1 is SEHNR, CDR2 FQNEAQ (reference sequence). The CDR3 consists of 12 residues. In nucleotides, the CDR3 is TGTGCCAGCTTCAGGGCAGATAATGGCTACACCTTC. It yields the protein CASFRADNGYTF. Based on the CDR3 plus reference TRBV7-9 and TRBJ1-2, the full variable domain is DTGVSQNPRHKITKRGQNVTFRCDPISEHNRLYWYRQTLGQGPEFLTYFQNEAQLEKSRLLSDRFSAERPKGSFSTLEIQRTEQGDSAMYLCASFRADNGYTFGSGTRLTVV.

This clonotype was seen a few times. The chain combines TRBV7-9 with TRBJ2-7; 13 bases are a match to TRBD2. The junction had 6 bases not matched to a gene; V was cut back by 5 bases and J by 2 bases. The CDR3 runs 16 residues. Germline V gives CDR1 SEHNR, CDR2 FQNEAQ (reference sequence). CDR3 sequence reads: CASSEGLAGAPYEQYF. The CDR3 DNA follows: TGTGCCAGCAGCGAAGGACTAGCGGGGGCACCCTACGAGCAGTACTTC.

This clonotype was found many times. The chain carries TRBV6-5 and TRBJ1-3; 7 bases map to TRBD1. The CDR3 extends over 15 amino acids. The V gene end was trimmed by 5 bases and the J gene end by 0 bases; junction bases not matched to a gene: 4. From germline, CDR1 is MNHEY and CDR2 SVGAGI. In DNA form, the CDR3 reads TGTGCCAGCAGTGTCGGGACAGACTCTGGAAACACCATATATTTT. Encoded protein: CASSVGTDSGNTIYF.

This clonotype appeared many times. The rearrangement uses TRBV3-1 and TRBJ2-3, with a weak D call TRBD2 (7 bases). In germline, CDR1 is LGHDT, CDR2 YNNKEL (reference sequence). V was pared by 8 bases and J by 11 bases, with 17 bases between. The CDR3 consists of 12 residues. In DNA, the CDR3 is TGTGCCAGCGCCCTACTGGGAGGGGGGCAGTATTTT. As protein: CASALLGGGQYF.

This clonotype was observed at least ten times. The chain carries TRBV4-1 and TRBJ1-6; 8 bases are shared with TRBD1. This CDR3 spans 17 amino acids. Germline CDR1 and CDR2: MGHRA and YSYEKL. The ends lost 0 bases at V and 2 bases at J; junction bases unmatched: 3. CDR3 loop: CASSQDGQGPYNSPLHF. CDR3 coding DNA: TGCGCCAGCAGCCAAGATGGACAGGGCCCCTATAATTCACCCCTCCACTTT.

The table lists this clonotype with many counts. This may arise from a read error, as a much more abundant clone is one base away. The rearrangement links TRBV20-1 to TRBJ2-7, with 10 bases that match TRBD2. This CDR3 is 16 amino acids long. V was pared by 6 bases and J by 1 base, with 12 bases of the junction left unmatched. CDR1 is DFQATT, CDR2 SNEGSKA, per germline (reference sequence). The CDR3 coding sequence is TGCAGTGCCCCGCCCCTAGCGGGAGATGCGTCCTACGAGCAGTACTTC. It translates to CSAPPLAGDASYEQYF.

The chain carries TRBV7-9 and TRBJ2-6; perhaps TRBD2 as D (5 bases). The V end was cut by 5 bases, the J end by 4 bases, with 12 bases between. The V gene's germline CDR1 is SEHNR and CDR2 FQNEAQ (reference sequence). The CDR3 contains 15 residues. CDR3 in amino acids: CASSAGSRGANVLTF. DNA of the CDR3: TGTGCCAGCAGCGCGGGCTCCAGAGGGGCCAACGTCCTGACTTTC.

The chain has TRBV7-9 and TRBJ2-5; 12 bases line up with TRBD2. This CDR3 region has 15 residues. Trimming at V came to 4 bases and at J to 5 bases, leaving 5 bases not matched to a gene. Per the germline V gene, CDR1 is SEHNR and CDR2 is FQNEAQ (reference sequence). CDR3 region: CASSSLAGGRETQYF. The CDR3 DNA reads as TGTGCCAGCAGCTCTCTAGCGGGAGGGCGTGAGACCCAGTACTTC.

The chain links TRBV20-1 to TRBJ2-7; no clear D gene. The V gene's germline CDR1 is DFQATT and CDR2 SNEGSKA (reference sequence). The CDR3 contains 14 residues. In nucleotides, the CDR3 is TGCAGAGCCGATGGTCGAAGTAGCTGCTACGAGCAGTACTTC. It is translated as CRADGRSSCYEQYF.

The J gene is TRBJ1-2, the V gene TRBV7-3; 7 nucleotides agree with TRBD1. Losses at the gene ends were 5 bases for V and 3 bases for J; bases not matched to a gene: 6. CDR3 length: 14 amino acids. Germline lookup yields CDR1 SGHTA and CDR2 FQGTGA. The CDR3 DNA follows: TGTGCCAGCAGCGACCACAGGGGCGACTATGGCTACACCTTC. Its protein is CASSDHRGDYGYTF.

The sample holds many counts of this clonotype. The CDR3 bases are TGCAGTGCTAGAGTAGTAAGGGGGCGGGAGACCCAGTACTTC. Its translation is CSARVVRGRETQYF. This chain links TRBV20-1 with TRBJ2-5; 7 bases map to TRBD1. CDR3 length equals 14 residues. The germline CDR1 and CDR2 sequences are DFQATT and SNEGSKA (reference sequence). Trimming took 1 base from V and 5 from J; bases not matched to a gene: 7.

Ten or more counts support this clonotype. The gene calls are TRBV6-5 and TRBJ2-7; 7 bases fit TRBD1. Trimming at V came to 5 bases and at J to 0 bases, leaving 7 bases not matched to a gene. Germline CDR1 reads MNHEY; CDR2 reads SVGAGI. The CDR3 covers 15 residues. The CDR3 here is CASSLQGSSSYEQYF. CDR3 nucleotide sequence: TGTGCCAGCAGTCTACAGGGGTCGAGCTCCTACGAGCAGTACTTC.

This clonotype was picked up many times. The V call is TRBV12-3 or TRBV12-4, the J call TRBJ2-1, with 10 bases aligning to TRBD2. The CDR3 sequence is 13 residues long. Trimming removed 1 base from V and 9 bases from J; junction bases left unmatched: 0. CDR3 nucleotides: TGTGCCAGCAGTTTAGGGACTAGCGGTGAGCAGTTCTTC. It specifies CASSLGTSGEQFF.

This clonotype was seen ten or more times. This rearrangement joins TRBV11-2 to TRBJ1-2; D is undetermined. The V gene's germline CDR1 is SGHAT and CDR2 FQNNGV. The CDR3 extends over 17 amino acids. Trimming removed 5 bases from V and 2 bases from J, with 21 bases in between. CDR3 in DNA: TGTGCCAGCAGCAAAGAGGGATACGACTTCGCAAACTATGGCTACACCTTC. Its translation is CASSKEGYDFANYGYTF.

This clonotype was detected a few times. A clone one base away is much larger, so this may be a read error. The J gene is TRBJ2-1, the V gene TRBV6-6; D gene uncertain. CDR1 MNHNY and CDR2 SVGAGI come from the germline V gene (reference sequence). The CDR3 contains 12 residues. V was clipped by 5 bases and J by 6 bases, with 8 bases between them. CDR3 residues: CASSHTGNEQFF. The CDR3 bases are TGTGCCAGCAGTCATACGGGCAATGAGCAGTTCTTC.

The chain uses TRBV2 and TRBJ2-7; 7 bases match TRBD1. Trimming at V came to 7 bases and at J to 5 bases, leaving 8 bases not matched to a gene. This CDR3 comprises 13 residues. Per the germline V gene, CDR1 is SNHLY and CDR2 is FYNNEI. The CDR3 bases are TGTGCCAGCACCAAACGCAGGGGGAACGAGCAGTACTTC. This translates into CASTKRRGNEQYF.

The rearrangement links TRBV9 to TRBJ2-3; 10 bases are a match to TRBD2. Trimming removed 4 bases from V and 10 bases from J; junction bases left unmatched: 12. The CDR3 spans 15 residues. Germline CDR1 is SGDLS and CDR2 is YYNGEE. This CDR3 reads CASSPAGGRMDAQYF. CDR3 sequence (DNA): TGTGCCAGCAGCCCAGCGGGGGGGAGAATGGATGCGCAGTATTTT.

This clonotype was found many times. The chain carries TRBV5-1 and TRBJ2-5; 12 bases are shared with TRBD2. V was clipped by 2 bases and J by 5 bases; unmatched bases: 7. Germline V CDR1 and CDR2: SGHRS, YFSETQ. The CDR3 contains 16 residues. CDR3 nucleotide sequence: TGCGCCAGCAGCTTTGGACTAGCGGGAAATGTGGAGACCCAGTACTTC. Amino acid sequence: CASSFGLAGNVETQYF.